The 17 T cell receptor beta chains reported below all come from one sample, sequenced in a study of PD-L1 blockade in urothelial cancer. Data came from immunoSEQ multiplex PCR; TCRdb stores just in-frame clones and leaves some out. This table holds approximately 58,000 clones, 82% found once. Sequenced material: PBMCs, taken around atezolizumab (anti-PD-L1) treatment. The receptors originated from a man between 65 and 85 years old with urothelial cancer.

This chain connects TRBV19 to TRBJ1-2; 7 bases agree with TRBD1. The CDR3 runs 12 residues. CDR1 is LNHDA and CDR2 is SQIVND in the germline V gene (reference sequence). With 7 bases clipped from V and 6 bases from J, the junction kept 5 bases outside the gene matches. The CDR3 loop reads CASNRGHDGYTF. CDR3 DNA: TGTGCCAGTAATAGGGGGCACGATGGCTACACCTTC.

The CDR3: CASSEAGTYYGYTF. CDR3 DNA: TGTGCCAGCAGTGAAGCGGGGACTTACTATGGCTACACCTTC. The chain recombines TRBV6-1 with TRBJ1-2; TRBD1 is a possible D gene (5 bases). The V gene lost 0 bases and the J gene lost 3 bases, with 8 bases spanning the gap. Germline CDR1 and CDR2: MNHNS and SASEGT. The CDR3 sequence is 14 residues long.

This chain joins TRBV19 and TRBJ2-3; D unresolved. V lost 6 bases and J lost 2, with 18 bases in between. Germline V CDR1 and CDR2: LNHDA, SQIVND (reference sequence). The CDR3 is 16 amino acids. CDR3 sequence: CASSRGSTGATDTQYF. In nucleotides, the CDR3 is TGTGCCAGTAGCCGCGGTTCGACGGGTGCCACAGATACGCAGTATTTT.

This clone was picked up a small number of times. This chain joins TRBV7-8 and TRBJ2-7; 8 positions agree with TRBD1. CDR1 and CDR2 (germline): SGHVS, FQNEAQ. The length of the CDR3 is 15 residues. Trimming cost V 3 bases and J 3 bases; bases outside gene matches: 7. The CDR3 coding sequence is TGTGCCAGCAGCTTGGAGACAGGGGAGCTCTACGAGCAGTACTTC. This codes for CASSLETGELYEQYF.

The chain combines TRBV5-1 with TRBJ2-1, with TRBD2 matching over 11 bases. Per the germline V gene, CDR1 is SGHRS and CDR2 is YFSETQ. The CDR3 runs to 15 residues. V shed 1 base and J 9 bases; nucleotides not matched to a gene: 6. Here the CDR3 reads CASSLQLAGEGEQFF. CDR3 DNA sequence: TGCGCCAGCAGCTTGCAACTAGCGGGAGAGGGTGAGCAGTTCTTC.

The rearrangement joins TRBV2 to TRBJ2-7; perhaps TRBD2 as D (5 bases). Germline CDR1 reads SNHLY; CDR2 reads FYNNEI. This CDR3 region has 14 residues. Trimming pared 7 bases from V and 2 bases from J, leaving 15 bases between. CDR3 coding DNA: TGTGCCAGCATCTCGGTAGAGGGAACCTACGAGCAGTACTTC. This encodes CASISVEGTYEQYF.

The rearrangement uses TRBV6-4 and TRBJ2-7; 7 bases agree with TRBD1. Germline-derived CDR1 and CDR2 are MRHNA and SNTAGT. The CDR3 is 14 residues long. Unmatched junction bases numbered 5, after V lost 6 bases and J lost 0 bases. The CDR3 is CASRGQHISYEQYF. CDR3 in DNA: TGTGCCAGCAGGGGACAGCATATCTCCTACGAGCAGTACTTC.

The chain joins TRBV5-1 to TRBJ2-2; D call uncertain. This CDR3 has 14 amino acids. V gave up 1 base and J gave up 2 bases, with 6 bases separating them. Germline V lookup: CDR1 SGHRS, CDR2 YFSETQ. The CDR3 sequence: CASSLTVNTGELFF. The CDR3 DNA is TGCGCCAGCAGCTTGACAGTAAACACCGGGGAGCTGTTTTTT.

The chain has TRBV5-8 and TRBJ1-5; D remains unclear. V was pared by 4 bases and J by 4 bases, with 9 bases between. Germline V CDR1 and CDR2: SGHTS, YDEGEE. This CDR3 contains 13 residues. CDR3 sequence reads: CASSLRENQPQHF. The CDR3 bases are TGTGCCAGCAGCCTACGGGAAAATCAGCCCCAGCATTTT.

This rearrangement joins TRBV5-4 to TRBJ2-7, with D tentatively TRBD2 (5 bases). Germline CDR1 is SGHNT and CDR2 is YYREEE (reference sequence). The V and J ends lost 0 bases and 0 bases respectively, with 16 bases between them. This CDR3 contains 17 residues. The CDR3 DNA is TGTGCCAGCAGCTTGGAGGGCGCGGGCCCTAGCTCCTACGAGCAGTACTTC. Translated, it gives CASSLEGAGPSSYEQYF.

This clone came up a few times. The chain uses TRBV15 and TRBJ2-1, with 8 bases that match TRBD2. The V segment lost 1 base and the J segment 6 bases; nucleotides outside the gene matches: 2. This CDR3 has 14 amino acids. Germline V gene sequence: CDR1 LNHNV, CDR2 YYDKDF (reference sequence). CDR3 coding DNA: TGTGCCACCAGCAGAGGACGGGAGGGCAATGAGCAGTTCTTC. This translates into CATSRGREGNEQFF.

In this sample, this clone turned up once. The chain employs TRBV7-9 and TRBJ2-2; D gene ambiguous. The V and J ends lost 5 bases and 1 base respectively, with 5 bases between them. Germline V gives CDR1 SEHNR, CDR2 FQNEAQ (reference sequence). CDR3 size: 13 residues. The CDR3 DNA follows: TGTGCCAGCAGCCCTTTGAACACCGGGGAGCTGTTTTTT. Protein sequence: CASSPLNTGELFF.

The V and J genes are TRBV2 and TRBJ1-5, with 7 nucleotides matching TRBD1. Germline V gene sequence: CDR1 SNHLY, CDR2 FYNNEI. The J segment lost 5 bases and the V segment lost 3 bases, leaving 1 base of the junction unmatched. This CDR3 is 13 amino acids long. The CDR3 reads CASSDRGDQPQHF. In DNA form, the CDR3 reads TGTGCCAGCAGTGACAGGGGGGATCAGCCCCAGCATTTT.

This clone was recorded once. The gene calls are TRBV30 and TRBJ2-3, with 11 nucleotides matching TRBD2. The length of the CDR3 is 14 residues. The germline V gene has CDR1 GTSNPN and CDR2 SVGIG (reference sequence). V trimming: 1 base; J trimming: 4 bases; junction bases outside the gene matches: 1. The CDR3 is CAWSELAGADTQYF. In DNA form, the CDR3 reads TGTGCCTGGAGTGAACTAGCGGGAGCAGATACGCAGTATTTT. Full variable domain (outside the CDR3, taken from reference TRBV30 and TRBJ2-3): SQTIHQWPATLVQPVGSPLSLECTVEGTSNPNLYWYRQAAGRGLQLLFYSVGIGQISSEVPQNLSASRPQDRQFILSSKKLLLSDSGFYLCAWSELAGADTQYFGPGTRLTVL.

V gene TRBV6-6 combines with J gene TRBJ1-2; TRBD1 matches at 7 bases. From germline, CDR1 is MNHNY and CDR2 SVGAGI (reference sequence). This CDR3 has 13 residues. Unmatched junction bases numbered 4, after V lost 7 bases and J lost 2 bases. CDR3 DNA: TGTGCCAGCACGAAGGGGGCGAACTATGGCTACACCTTC. It specifies CASTKGANYGYTF.

The chain links TRBV5-1 to TRBJ1-5; D remains unclear. Trimming pared 0 bases from V and 6 bases from J, leaving 4 bases between. This CDR3 is 12 amino acids long. The germline V gene has CDR1 SGHRS and CDR2 YFSETQ. In nucleotides, the CDR3 is TGCGCCAGCAGCTTGGACGGTCAGCCCCAGCATTTT. Its translation is CASSLDGQPQHF.

V usage is TRBV5-1 and J usage is TRBJ1-2, with D tentatively TRBD1 (5 bases). Germline CDR1 reads SGHRS; CDR2 reads YFSETQ. The CDR3 loop spans 16 amino acids. V was pared by 4 bases and J by 0 bases, with 16 bases between. CDR3 nucleotide sequence: TGCGCCAGCAGCCCGGGTGGAGGGGTAGCTAACTATGGCTACACCTTC. Amino acid sequence: CASSPGGGVANYGYTF.